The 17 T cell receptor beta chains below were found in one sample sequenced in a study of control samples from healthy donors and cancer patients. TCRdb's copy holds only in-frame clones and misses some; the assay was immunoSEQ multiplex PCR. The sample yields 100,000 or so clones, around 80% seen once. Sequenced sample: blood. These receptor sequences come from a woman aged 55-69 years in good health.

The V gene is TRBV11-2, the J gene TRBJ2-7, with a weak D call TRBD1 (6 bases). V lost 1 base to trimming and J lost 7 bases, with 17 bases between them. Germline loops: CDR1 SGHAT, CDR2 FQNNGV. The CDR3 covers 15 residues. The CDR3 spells CASSLVVRGLGEQYF. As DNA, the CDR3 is TGTGCCAGCAGCTTAGTAGTCAGGGGATTAGGGGAGCAGTACTTC.

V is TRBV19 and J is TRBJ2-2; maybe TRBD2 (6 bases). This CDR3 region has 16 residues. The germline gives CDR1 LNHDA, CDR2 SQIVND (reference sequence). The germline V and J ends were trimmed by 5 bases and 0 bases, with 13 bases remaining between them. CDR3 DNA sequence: TGTGCCAGTAGTGGGGGGTTAGCGGCGAACACCGGGGAGCTGTTTTTT. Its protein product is CASSGGLAANTGELFF.

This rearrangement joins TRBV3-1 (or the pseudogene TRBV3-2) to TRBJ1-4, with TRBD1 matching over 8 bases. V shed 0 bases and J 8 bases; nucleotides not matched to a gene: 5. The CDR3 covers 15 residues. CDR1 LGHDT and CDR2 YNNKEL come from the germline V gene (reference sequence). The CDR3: CASSQEGQGSEKLFF. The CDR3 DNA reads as TGTGCCAGCAGCCAAGAAGGACAGGGTAGCGAAAAACTGTTTTTT.

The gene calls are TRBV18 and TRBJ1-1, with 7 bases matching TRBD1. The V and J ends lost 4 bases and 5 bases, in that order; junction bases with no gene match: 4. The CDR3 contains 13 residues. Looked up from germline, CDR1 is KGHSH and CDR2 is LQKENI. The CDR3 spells CASSLTGQTEAFF. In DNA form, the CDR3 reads TGTGCCAGCTCACTGACAGGGCAGACTGAAGCTTTCTTT. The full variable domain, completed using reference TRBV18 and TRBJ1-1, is NAGVMQNPRHLVRRRGQEARLRCSPMKGHSHVYWYRQLPEEGLKFMVYLQKENIIDESGMPKERFSAEFPKEGPSILRIQQVVRGDSAAYFCASSLTGQTEAFFGQGTRLTVV.

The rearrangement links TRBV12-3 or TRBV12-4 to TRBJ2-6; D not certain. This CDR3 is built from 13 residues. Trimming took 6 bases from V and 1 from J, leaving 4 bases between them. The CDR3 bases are TGTGCCAGCAGCCCGTCTGGGGCCAACGTCCTGACTTTC. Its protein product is CASSPSGANVLTF.

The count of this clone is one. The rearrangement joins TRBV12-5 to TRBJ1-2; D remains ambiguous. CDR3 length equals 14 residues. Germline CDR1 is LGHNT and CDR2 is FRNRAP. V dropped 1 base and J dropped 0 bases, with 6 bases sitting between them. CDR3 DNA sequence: TGTGCTAGTGGTTTGGACGGACCTAACTATGGCTACACCTTC. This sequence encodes CASGLDGPNYGYTF.

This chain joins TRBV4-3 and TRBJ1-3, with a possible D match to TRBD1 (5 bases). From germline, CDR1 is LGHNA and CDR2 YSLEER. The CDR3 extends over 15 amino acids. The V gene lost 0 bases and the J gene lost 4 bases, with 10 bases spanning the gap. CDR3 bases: TGCGCCAGCAGCCAAGAGGTACAGGCGGGAAACACCATATATTTT. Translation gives CASSQEVQAGNTIYF.

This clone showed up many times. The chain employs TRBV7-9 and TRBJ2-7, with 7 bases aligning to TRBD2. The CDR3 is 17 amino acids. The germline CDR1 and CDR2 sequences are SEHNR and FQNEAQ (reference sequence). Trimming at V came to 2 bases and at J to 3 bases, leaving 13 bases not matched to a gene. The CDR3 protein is CASSLRGEMREGYEQYF. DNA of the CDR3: TGTGCCAGCAGCTTAAGAGGAGAAATGAGGGAGGGCTACGAGCAGTACTTC.

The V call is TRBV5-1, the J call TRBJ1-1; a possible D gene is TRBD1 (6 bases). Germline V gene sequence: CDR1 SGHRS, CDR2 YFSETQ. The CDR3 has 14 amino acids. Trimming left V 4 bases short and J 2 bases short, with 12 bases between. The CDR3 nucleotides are TGCGCCAGCAGCCTTTGGGGACACAACACTGAAGCTTTCTTT. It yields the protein CASSLWGHNTEAFF.

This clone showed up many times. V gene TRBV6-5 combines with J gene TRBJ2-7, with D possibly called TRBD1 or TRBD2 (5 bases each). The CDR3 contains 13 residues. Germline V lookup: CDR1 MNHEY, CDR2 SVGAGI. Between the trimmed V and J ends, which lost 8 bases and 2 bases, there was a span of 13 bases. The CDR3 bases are TGTGCCAGCTTAAGGGACGAAACCTACGAGCAGTACTTC. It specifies CASLRDETYEQYF.

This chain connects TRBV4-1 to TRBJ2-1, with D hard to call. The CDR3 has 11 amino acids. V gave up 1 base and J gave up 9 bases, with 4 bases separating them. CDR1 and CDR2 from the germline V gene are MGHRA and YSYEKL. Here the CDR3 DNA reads TGCGCCAGCAGCCAAGCTGGTGAGCAGTTCTTC. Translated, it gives CASSQAGEQFF.

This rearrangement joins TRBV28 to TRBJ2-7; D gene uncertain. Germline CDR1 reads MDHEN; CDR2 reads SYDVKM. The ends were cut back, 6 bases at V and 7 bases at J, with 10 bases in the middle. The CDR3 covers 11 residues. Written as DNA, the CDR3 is TGTGCCAGCAGCCGTTTTGGGGAGCAGTACTTC. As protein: CASSRFGEQYF.

The CDR3 nucleotides read TGTGCCAGCAGCGCCCAAGACAGGGGGCGAAATGAAAAACTGTTTTTT. It specifies CASSAQDRGRNEKLFF. The rearrangement uses TRBV11-2 and TRBJ1-4; 10 nucleotides align to TRBD1. This CDR3 spans 16 amino acids. The germline gives CDR1 SGHAT, CDR2 FQNNGV. The trim removed 5 bases at V and 5 bases at J, leaving 8 bases unmatched. Drawing the rest from reference TRBV11-2 and TRBJ1-4, the complete variable domain is EAGVAQSPRYKIIEKRQSVAFWCNPISGHATLYWYQQILGQGPKLLIQFQNNGVVDDSQLPKDRFSAERLKGVDSTLKIQPAKLEDSAVYLCASSAQDRGRNEKLFFGSGTQLSVL.

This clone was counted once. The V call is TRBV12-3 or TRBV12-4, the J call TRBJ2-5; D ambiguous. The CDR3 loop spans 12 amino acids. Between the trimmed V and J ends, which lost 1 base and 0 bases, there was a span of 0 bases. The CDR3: CASSLDQETQYF. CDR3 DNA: TGTGCCAGCAGTTTAGACCAAGAGACCCAGTACTTC.

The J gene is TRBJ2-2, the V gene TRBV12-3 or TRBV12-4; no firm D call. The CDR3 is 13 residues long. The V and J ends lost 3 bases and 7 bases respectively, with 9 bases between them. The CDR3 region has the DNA TGTGCCAGCAGTTTTCGGCGAGGCGGGGAGCTGTTTTTT. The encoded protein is CASSFRRGGELFF.

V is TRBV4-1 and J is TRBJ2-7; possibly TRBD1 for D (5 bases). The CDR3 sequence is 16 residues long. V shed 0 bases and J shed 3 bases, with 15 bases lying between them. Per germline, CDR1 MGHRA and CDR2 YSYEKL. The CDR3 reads CASSQEALQERYEQYF. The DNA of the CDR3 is TGCGCCAGCAGCCAAGAGGCCCTACAGGAGCGCTACGAGCAGTACTTC.

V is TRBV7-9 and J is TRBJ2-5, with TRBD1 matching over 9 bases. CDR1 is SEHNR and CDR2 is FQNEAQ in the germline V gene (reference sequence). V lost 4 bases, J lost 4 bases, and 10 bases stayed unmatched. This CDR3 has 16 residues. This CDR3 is CASSSTGTGRRETQYF. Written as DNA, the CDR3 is TGTGCCAGCAGCTCAACCGGGACAGGGAGGAGAGAGACCCAGTACTTC.